The text below deals with one TCR beta chain. No antigen is known for it. The sample originates from a study of T cell responses to AZD1222 COVID-19 vaccine. Findings of the study overall: Spike-specific TCR breadth and depth rose after two AZD1222 doses. Researchers report vaccine-associated CD4 TCRs spanning spike, with dominance at 160-218 and 743-854. There were mostly white British donors and more females than males, and clonal diversity was possibly underestimated. It was only after the peak T cell response that any repertoires were sampled.

The CDR3 totals 16 residues. Germline V gene data show CDR1 as SNHLY and CDR2 as FYNNEI. V lost 7 bases, J lost 1 base, and 9 bases stayed unmatched. Sequencing was performed with immunoSEQ multiplex PCR; in TCRdb, only in-frame clones are kept and a portion is missing. The repertoire includes about 120,000 clones, 90% of them detected once, and 4.2% sits in the top ten. V gene TRBV2 combines with J gene TRBJ2-2, with TRBD1 identical over 7 bases. The origin of this receptor is an adult who received the MenACWY meningococcal vaccine as a control. Sequences were derived from peripheral blood, sampled 28 days after the second dose of the MenACWY control vaccine. The CDR3 sequence: CASNGPRQGNTGELFF. The CDR3 DNA follows: TGTGCCAGCAATGGGCCGCGACAGGGGAACACCGGGGAGCTGTTTTTT.